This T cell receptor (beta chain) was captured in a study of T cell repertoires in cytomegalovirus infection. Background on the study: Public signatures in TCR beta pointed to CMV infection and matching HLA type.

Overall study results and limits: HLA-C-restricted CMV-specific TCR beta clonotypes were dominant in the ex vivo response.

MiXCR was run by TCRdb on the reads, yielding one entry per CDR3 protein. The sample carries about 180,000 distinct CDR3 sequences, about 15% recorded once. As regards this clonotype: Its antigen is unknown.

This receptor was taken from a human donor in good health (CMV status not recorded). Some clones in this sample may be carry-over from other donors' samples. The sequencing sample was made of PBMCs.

CDR3 nucleotide sequence: TGTGCCAGCAGCACCGGACAGGATCGTAGGGCTTTCTTT. Its translation is CASSTGQDRRAFF. The V gene is TRBV5-4, the J gene TRBJ1-1, with TRBD1 identical over 7 bases. CDR1 is SGHNT, CDR2 YYREEE, per germline (reference sequence). This CDR3 spans 13 amino acids. Trimming cost V 4 bases and J 11 bases; bases outside gene matches: 11.